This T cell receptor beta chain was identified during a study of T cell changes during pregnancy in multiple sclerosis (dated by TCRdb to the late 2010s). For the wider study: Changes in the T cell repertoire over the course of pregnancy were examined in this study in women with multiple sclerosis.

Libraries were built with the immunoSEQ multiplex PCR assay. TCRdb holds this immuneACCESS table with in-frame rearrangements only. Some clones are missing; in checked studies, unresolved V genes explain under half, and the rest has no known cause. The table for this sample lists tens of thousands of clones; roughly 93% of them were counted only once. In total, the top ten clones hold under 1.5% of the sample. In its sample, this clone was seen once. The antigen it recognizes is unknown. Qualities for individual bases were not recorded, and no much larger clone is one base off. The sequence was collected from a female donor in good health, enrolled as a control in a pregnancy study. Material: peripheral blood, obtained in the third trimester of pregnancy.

The CDR3 reads as follows: CASSLYGTSGSRSYEQYF. The DNA reads as follows: TGCGCCAGCAGCCTCTACGGGACTAGCGGTTCTCGCTCCTACGAGCAGTACTTC. Here the chain combines TRBV5-1 and TRBJ2-7; 11 central bases correspond to TRBD2. CDR1 and CDR2, looked up from the germline V gene, are SGHRS and YFSETQ. Trimming removed 4 bases from V and 0 bases from J; the gene matches leave 12 bases unexplained. From cysteine to phenylalanine, the CDR3 is 18 amino acids long. Only CDR3 DNA is held: 54 bases, read in frame from base 1.